This passage covers 21 T cell receptor beta chains from one sample sequenced in a study of Ad26.COV2.S vaccination and SARS-CoV-2 variants. Treatment here: some 20 received Ad26.COV2.S at low or high dose, single or two shots; about 5 received placebo; per-sample allocation not given. Day 63 following the first vaccine or placebo injection was when the samples were taken. Repertoires were generated with immunoSEQ multiplex PCR, while TCRdb's copy carries only in-frame clones and drops some. The sample includes roughly 250,000 clones, roughly 85% seen only once; the top ten take 2.9%. Sequencing was performed on peripheral blood, taken in a trial of Ad26.COV2.S vaccine versus placebo. The receptor set was obtained from a person between 18 and 60 years old who received the Ad26.COV2.S COVID-19 vaccine or a placebo.

The V gene is TRBV6-6, the J gene TRBJ2-7; 9 nucleotides agree with TRBD2. With 6 bases clipped from V and 7 bases from J, the junction kept 13 bases outside the gene matches. Germline loops: CDR1 MNHNY, CDR2 SVGAGI (reference sequence). This CDR3 has 15 residues. CDR3 loop: CASRPSGTTSDEQYV. As DNA, the CDR3 is TGTGCCAGCAGACCTAGCGGGACCACCTCTGATGAGCAGTACGTC.

This sequence joins TRBV10-3 and TRBJ2-3; D uncertain. The CDR3 length is 16 residues. V lost 2 bases to trimming and J lost 0 bases, with 12 bases between them. Germline V gene data show CDR1 as ENHRY and CDR2 as SYGVKD. DNA of the CDR3: TGTGCCATCAGTGAGCGGGCCCCAACTAGCACAGATACGCAGTATTTT. Protein sequence: CAISERAPTSTDTQYF.

The chain combines TRBV25-1 with TRBJ2-3, with 7 bases fitting TRBD2. The CDR3 has 13 residues. Germline values: CDR1 MGHDK, CDR2 SYGVNS. Trimming took 4 bases from V and 2 from J; bases not matched to a gene: 0. CDR3 nucleotides: TGTGCCAGCAGTGGGGACTACACAGATACGCAGTATTTT. The encoded protein is CASSGDYTDTQYF.

This sequence joins TRBV4-1 and TRBJ1-2; the D gene is possibly TRBD1 (6 bases). There are 18 residues in the CDR3. In germline, CDR1 is MGHRA, CDR2 YSYEKL. V was trimmed by 4 bases and J by 4 bases, leaving 25 bases between them. CDR3 loop: CASSPGQNPEPIGYGYTF. As DNA, the CDR3 is TGCGCCAGCAGCCCGGGACAAAATCCCGAGCCTATAGGCTATGGCTACACCTTC.

The chain has TRBV19 and TRBJ1-3; possibly TRBD1 for D (6 bases). The germline V gene encodes CDR1 LNHDA and CDR2 SQIVND (reference sequence). V lost 7 bases to trimming and J lost 2 bases, with 12 bases between them. This CDR3 contains 14 residues. The CDR3 is CASTQDRPGNTIYF. The CDR3 DNA is TGTGCCAGTACTCAGGACAGACCTGGAAACACCATATATTTT.

The V and J genes are TRBV7-9 and TRBJ2-5; TRBD2 aligns across 16 bases. This CDR3 is built from 17 residues. Germline assignment: CDR1 SEHNR and CDR2 FQNEAQ (reference sequence). J was trimmed by 1 base and V by 4 bases; bases with no gene match: 3. This CDR3 reads CASSSGLAGGTQETQYF. CDR3 nucleotides: TGTGCCAGCAGCTCGGGACTAGCGGGGGGGACCCAAGAGACCCAGTACTTC.

The V call is TRBV5-1, the J call TRBJ2-2; 7 bases align to TRBD1. V lost 0 bases and J lost 7; bases outside the gene matches: 6. In germline, CDR1 is SGHRS, CDR2 YFSETQ. The CDR3 runs 15 residues. The DNA for the CDR3 is TGCGCCAGCAGCTTGGCGACAGGGTGGAACGGGGAGCTGTTTTTT. Protein: CASSLATGWNGELFF.

This clone was counted only a few times. The J gene is TRBJ2-3, the V gene TRBV4-1; 8 bases agree with TRBD1. This CDR3 spans 15 amino acids. The germline CDR1 and CDR2 sequences are MGHRA and YSYEKL. V dropped 3 bases and J dropped 4; count of bases not matched to a gene: 6. The CDR3: CASSQLDRDADTQYF. CDR3 sequence (DNA): TGCGCCAGCAGCCAGCTGGACAGGGACGCAGATACGCAGTATTTT.

The chain joins TRBV5-4 to TRBJ1-2; D gene ambiguous. The length of the CDR3 is 13 residues. Germline-derived CDR1 and CDR2 are SGHNT and YYREEE (reference sequence). V was trimmed by 4 bases and J by 4 bases, leaving 11 bases between them. CDR3 protein: CASSSRGSYGYTF. The CDR3 coding sequence is TGTGCCAGCAGCAGTCGGGGATCCTATGGCTACACCTTC.

The chain couples TRBV5-5 to TRBJ2-3; D unresolved. Per the germline V gene, CDR1 is SGHKS and CDR2 is YYEKEE (reference sequence). V lost 0 bases and J lost 0, with 11 bases in between. This CDR3 region has 16 residues. CDR3: CASSLETQASTDTQYF. The CDR3 nucleotides are TGTGCCAGCAGCTTGGAAACCCAGGCGAGCACAGATACGCAGTATTTT.

A word on this clone: Other nucleotide sequences in the sample specify the same CDR3. V usage is TRBV6-5 and J usage is TRBJ2-2; D is perhaps TRBD1 or TRBD2 (5 bases each). Germline lookup yields CDR1 MNHEY and CDR2 SVGAGI. The V end lost 4 bases, the J end lost 8 bases, and 8 bases lay between the germline ends. This CDR3 region has 12 residues. CDR3 in DNA: TGTGCCAGCAGTTTAGGGACGGGGGAGCTGTTTTTT. Translated: CASSLGTGELFF.

The chain combines TRBV5-6 with TRBJ1-2, with TRBD1 identical over 9 bases. CDR3 length: 15 amino acids. Unmatched junction bases numbered 9, after V lost 4 bases and J lost 5 bases. The germline CDR1 and CDR2 sequences are SGHDT and YYEEEE. The CDR3, as DNA: TGTGCCAGCAGCCCCATTTCGGGACAGGGATATGGCTACACCTTC. It translates to CASSPISGQGYGYTF.

This chain joins TRBV7-6 and TRBJ1-3; D gene uncertain. V was shortened by 5 bases and J by 0 bases, with 14 bases between the two germline ends. The CDR3 is 16 amino acids. CDR1 and CDR2 (germline): SGHVS, FNYEAQ. This chain's CDR3 is CASSAGPGFSGNTIYF. The CDR3 DNA sequence: TGTGCCAGCAGCGCAGGTCCGGGGTTCTCTGGAAACACCATATATTTT.

The V gene is TRBV5-1, the J gene TRBJ2-7; the D is unclear. Trimming cost V 0 bases and J 3 bases, with 10 bases left between them. The CDR3 consists of 14 residues. Germline values: CDR1 SGHRS, CDR2 YFSETQ. This chain's CDR3 is CASSLGQVNYEQYF. The CDR3 DNA reads as TGCGCCAGCAGCTTGGGCCAGGTAAACTACGAGCAGTACTTC.

The table lists this clone with a few counts. The rearrangement uses TRBV7-2 and TRBJ1-1, with D maybe TRBD1 (5 bases). This CDR3 is built from 13 residues. Between the trimmed V and J ends, which lost 1 base and 11 bases, there was a span of 14 bases. Germline V lookup: CDR1 SGHTA, CDR2 FQGNSA. CDR3 residues: CASSLGRVAGAFF. CDR3 bases: TGTGCCAGCAGCTTAGGGCGTGTGGCAGGGGCTTTCTTT.

The genes are TRBV3-1 (or the pseudogene TRBV3-2) and TRBJ2-2; D may be TRBD1 or TRBD2 (5 bases each). The CDR3 consists of 15 residues. CDR1 is LGHDT and CDR2 is YNNKEL in the germline V gene (reference sequence). V lost 1 base and J 6 bases, leaving 12 bases between the germline ends. The CDR3 DNA follows: TGTGCCAGCAGCCAAGGGGGGTGGCCTCCCGGGGAGCTGTTTTTT. This codes for CASSQGGWPPGELFF.

This rearrangement joins TRBV7-2 to TRBJ1-5, with D possibly being TRBD1 (6 bases). The length of the CDR3 is 15 residues. The V and J ends lost 5 bases and 4 bases respectively, with 15 bases between them. From germline, CDR1 is SGHTA and CDR2 FQGNSA. The CDR3 sequence: CASSLERGLNQPQHF. Written as DNA, the CDR3 is TGTGCCAGCAGCCTCGAGCGGGGGCTGAATCAGCCCCAGCATTTT.

The gene calls are TRBV5-1 and TRBJ1-3, with TRBD1 matching 9 bases. Germline CDR1 and CDR2: SGHRS and YFSETQ. Trimming at V came to 1 base and at J to 0 bases, leaving 5 bases not matched to a gene. The CDR3 runs 17 residues. CDR3 DNA: TGCGCCAGCAGCTTGAAGGGGACAGGGTCCTCTGGAAACACCATATATTTT. It yields the protein CASSLKGTGSSGNTIYF.

This chain joins TRBV4-2 and TRBJ2-3, with TRBD2 matching 13 bases. The CDR3 totals 16 residues. Germline V lookup: CDR1 LGHNA, CDR2 YNFKEQ. V dropped 0 bases and J dropped 6; count of bases not matched to a gene: 3. The CDR3 protein is CASSQELAGGPDTQYF. In nucleotides, the CDR3 is TGTGCCAGCAGCCAAGAACTAGCGGGAGGGCCGGATACGCAGTATTTT.

V gene TRBV3-1 (or the pseudogene TRBV3-2) combines with J gene TRBJ1-2; D remains unclear. Trimming pared 1 base from V and 3 bases from J, leaving 9 bases between. The CDR3 is 14 residues long. Germline V gene lookup returns CDR1 LGHDT and CDR2 YNNKEL (reference sequence). CDR3 nucleotide sequence: TGTGCCAGCAGCCAAGGCTGGGAGGACTATGGCTACACCTTC. This codes for CASSQGWEDYGYTF.

The chain has TRBV7-2 and TRBJ2-1; 8 nucleotides line up with TRBD2. The V and J ends lost 3 bases and 9 bases, in that order; junction bases with no gene match: 13. Germline CDR1 and CDR2: SGHTA and FQGNSA. This CDR3 is built from 16 residues. The CDR3 DNA reads TGTGCCAGCAGCTTCCGTAGCGGGAACCCTCCCCCTGAGCAGTTCTTC. This encodes CASSFRSGNPPPEQFF.